This paragraph covers one T cell receptor (beta chain) sequence. The junction departs from the called germline gene at one end, perhaps through a read error. The authors ran a second PCR of about 6 to 12 cycles using a sample-barcoded 5' primer and a J-beta primer mix. TCRdb re-analysed the 5' RACE reads in MiXCR, keeping a single row per CDR3 protein. The sample includes 590,000 or so distinct CDR3 sequences, about 30% of them seen just once. CDR1 and CDR2 from the germline V gene are GTSNPN and SVGIG (reference sequence). This CDR3 spans 18 amino acids. The sample belongs to a study of blood T cells in healthy people across ages.

V and J are TRBV30 and TRBJ1-6; 8 nucleotides line up with TRBD1. The clonotype comes from a woman older than 75 in good health. Specimen: blood. The CDR3 DNA sequence: TGTGCCTGGAGTTTCTCCCGGACAGGGAGCTCCTATAATTCACCCCCCCACTTT. Its protein product is CAWSFSRTGSSYNSPPHF.